The 17 T cell receptor beta chains listed next were all sequenced from one sample in a study of blood T cell repertoires in COVID-19. Profiling relied on immunoSEQ multiplex PCR, and the TCRdb table lists in-frame clones only, not all of them. In the table there are roughly 67,000 clones, roughly 86% of which are singletons. Source material: peripheral blood. The receptors come from a man aged 50 to 60 with acute or convalescent COVID-19.

The rearrangement uses TRBV2 and TRBJ2-2; weak D call: TRBD2 (6 bases). There are 14 residues in the CDR3. Germline V gene lookup returns CDR1 SNHLY and CDR2 FYNNEI. V shed 4 bases and J shed 3 bases, with 9 bases lying between them. CDR3 sequence reads: CASSVRDYTGELFF. The CDR3 DNA is TGTGCCAGCAGTGTCCGGGACTACACCGGGGAGCTGTTTTTT. The variable domain in full, with the rest retrieved from reference TRBV2 and TRBJ2-2, is EPEVTQTPSHQVTQMGQEVILRCVPISNHLYFYWYRQILGQKVEFLVSFYNNEISEKSEIFDDQFSVERPDGSNFTLKIRSTKLEDSAMYFCASSVRDYTGELFFGEGSRLTVL.

The V call is TRBV19, the J call TRBJ1-1; D may be TRBD1 (6 bases). The germline V gene has CDR1 LNHDA and CDR2 SQIVND (reference sequence). The CDR3 totals 13 residues. The V gene lost 2 bases and the J gene lost 11 bases, with 15 bases spanning the gap. In DNA, the CDR3 is TGTGCCAGTAGTATAATGCTAGGGGGGGCGGCTTTCTTT. As protein: CASSIMLGGAAFF.

This clone was seen a handful of times. The chain uses TRBV10-3 and TRBJ1-5; 8 positions agree with TRBD1. The CDR3 has 15 amino acids. V dropped 4 bases and J dropped 2; count of bases not matched to a gene: 4. The V gene's germline CDR1 is ENHRY and CDR2 SYGVKD. CDR3 region: CAISAGQGGNQPQHF. DNA of the CDR3: TGTGCCATCAGTGCCGGACAGGGCGGCAATCAGCCCCAGCATTTT.

V is TRBV29-1 and J is TRBJ2-2; 8 bases are shared with TRBD2. Germline lookup yields CDR1 SQVTM and CDR2 ANQGSEA. The V segment lost 5 bases and the J segment 8 bases; nucleotides outside the gene matches: 7. The CDR3 contains 13 residues. CDR3 region: CSVTASGGGELFF. In DNA form, the CDR3 reads TGCAGCGTTACTGCAAGCGGGGGTGGGGAGCTGTTTTTT.

The rearrangement joins TRBV18 to TRBJ1-1, with D possibly TRBD1 on 6 matching bases. With 7 bases removed from V and 0 bases from J, the gap between germline ends came to 9 bases. The length of the CDR3 is 13 residues. Germline-derived CDR1 and CDR2 are KGHSH and LQKENI. The CDR3 nucleotides read TGTGCCAGCTGCAGGGGATTGAACACTGAAGCTTTCTTT. As protein: CASCRGLNTEAFF.

This clone came up once. The CDR3 DNA follows: TGTGCCAGCAGCATTCGACAGGGTTCAGGCTACACCTTC. This codes for CASSIRQGSGYTF. V and J are TRBV11-3 and TRBJ1-2; TRBD1 agrees at 7 bases. V lost 5 bases to trimming and J lost 8 bases; unmatched junction nucleotides: 8. Germline CDR1 SGHNT, CDR2 YENEEA. The CDR3 sequence is 13 residues long. Full variable domain (missing parts from reference TRBV11-3 and TRBJ1-2): EAGVVQSPRYKIIEKKQPVAFWCNPISGHNTLYWYLQNLGQGPELLIRYENEEAVDDSQLPKDRFSAERLKGVDSTLKIQPAELGDSAVYLCASSIRQGSGYTFGSGTRLTVV.

The chain carries TRBV30 and TRBJ1-4, with TRBD1 matching over 8 bases. CDR1 GTSNPN and CDR2 SVGIG come from the germline V gene (reference sequence). V gave up 2 bases and J gave up 8 bases; unmatched junction bases: 19. The length of the CDR3 is 18 residues. This CDR3 is CAWSPIRTGRGNREKLFF. CDR3 in DNA: TGTGCCTGGAGTCCAATCCGGACAGGGAGAGGGAACCGCGAAAAACTGTTTTTT.

This chain connects TRBV9 to TRBJ2-5, with a weak D call TRBD1 (6 bases). CDR1 and CDR2 from the germline V gene are SGDLS and YYNGEE. The ends were cut back, 0 bases at V and 5 bases at J, with 14 bases in the middle. This CDR3 comprises 15 residues. Here the CDR3 DNA reads TGTGCCAGCAGCGTAGATGGGGGCAGGTCGGAGACCCAGTACTTC. Protein: CASSVDGGRSETQYF.

J is TRBJ1-4 and V is TRBV7-9; 10 bases map to TRBD1. From germline, CDR1 is SEHNR and CDR2 FQNEAQ (reference sequence). The length of the CDR3 is 16 residues. V was clipped by 5 bases and J by 6 bases; unmatched bases: 9. DNA of the CDR3: TGTGCCAGCAGCCCAGCGGGACAGGGGTTACATGAAAAACTGTTTTTT. Translated, it gives CASSPAGQGLHEKLFF.

The chain combines TRBV2 with TRBJ2-2; TRBD2 matches 11 bases. Trimming removed 5 bases from V and 6 bases from J; junction bases left unmatched: 5. This CDR3 contains 15 residues. The germline V gene has CDR1 SNHLY and CDR2 FYNNEI. DNA of the CDR3: TGTGCCAGCAGTTTAGCGGGGGGGCCGGCCGGGGAGCTGTTTTTT. Protein sequence: CASSLAGGPAGELFF.

The rearrangement uses TRBV19 and TRBJ2-3, with D maybe TRBD1 (6 bases). Germline V CDR1 and CDR2: LNHDA, SQIVND (reference sequence). V was trimmed by 9 bases and J by 2 bases, leaving 15 bases between them. The CDR3 is made up of 14 amino acids. This CDR3 is CASARAGDTDTQYF. The CDR3 DNA is TGTGCCAGCGCCCGGGCAGGGGACACAGATACGCAGTATTTT.

This chain connects TRBV10-3 to TRBJ1-2; D is perhaps TRBD1 (6 bases). The CDR3 sequence is 11 residues long. Germline V gene sequence: CDR1 ENHRY, CDR2 SYGVKD. With 6 bases removed from V and 6 bases from J, the gap between germline ends came to 8 bases. As DNA, the CDR3 is TGTGCCATCAGCGCAGGGGATGGCTACACCTTC. This codes for CAISAGDGYTF.

The chain is built from TRBV24-1 and TRBJ1-2, with TRBD1 matching over 9 bases. The germline gives CDR1 KGHDR, CDR2 SFDVKD. V dropped 8 bases and J dropped 4; count of bases not matched to a gene: 7. This CDR3 has 14 amino acids. The CDR3 region has the DNA TGTGCCACCAAACGCCGGGGACAGGGCTATGGCTACACCTTC. Its translation is CATKRRGQGYGYTF.

A single count supports this clone. This CDR3 is CASSLAPGLAGNYEQYF. The CDR3 bases are TGCGCCAGCAGCTTGGCCCCAGGACTAGCGGGGAATTACGAGCAGTACTTC. The V call is TRBV5-1, the J call TRBJ2-7; the match to TRBD2 covers 12 bases. Germline V gene sequence: CDR1 SGHRS, CDR2 YFSETQ. The V and J ends lost 0 bases and 4 bases, in that order; junction bases with no gene match: 8. CDR3 length equals 17 residues.

The V call is TRBV4-1, the J call TRBJ1-1; tentatively, D is TRBD1 (5 bases). The CDR3 totals 14 residues. Germline CDR1 and CDR2: MGHRA and YSYEKL. Trimming took off 5 bases at V and 1 base at J, with 11 bases between the two ends. The CDR3 DNA is TGCGCCAGCAGCTTCAGGGTCGCGAACACTGAAGCTTTCTTT. It codes for CASSFRVANTEAFF.

The chain is built from TRBV6-5 and TRBJ2-7, with D unclear. Germline CDR1 reads MNHEY; CDR2 reads SVGAGI. The CDR3 extends over 14 amino acids. V was cut by 0 bases and J by 6 bases, with 12 bases left in between. CDR3: CASSYSNDPGEQYF. The CDR3 nucleotides are TGTGCCAGCAGTTACTCGAATGACCCGGGCGAGCAGTACTTC.

V and J are TRBV27 and TRBJ1-1; D gene ambiguous. Germline CDR1 and CDR2: MNHEY and SMNVEV (reference sequence). The V end was cut by 4 bases, the J end by 1 base, with 13 bases between. The CDR3 consists of 15 residues. In DNA form, the CDR3 reads TGTGCCAGCAGTTACCCTGGCGGGGAGAACACTGAAGCTTTCTTT. Protein sequence: CASSYPGGENTEAFF.